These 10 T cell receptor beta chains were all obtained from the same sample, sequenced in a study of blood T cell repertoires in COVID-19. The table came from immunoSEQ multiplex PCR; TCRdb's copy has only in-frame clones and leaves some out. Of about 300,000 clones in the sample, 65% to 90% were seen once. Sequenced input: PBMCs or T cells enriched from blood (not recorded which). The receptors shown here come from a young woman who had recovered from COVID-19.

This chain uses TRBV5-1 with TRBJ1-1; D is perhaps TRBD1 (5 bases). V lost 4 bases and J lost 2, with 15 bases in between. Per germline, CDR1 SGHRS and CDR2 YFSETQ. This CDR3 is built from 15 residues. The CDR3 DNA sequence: TGCGCCAGCAGCCCCCGGGAGGGGACCAACACTGAAGCTTTCTTT. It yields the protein CASSPREGTNTEAFF.

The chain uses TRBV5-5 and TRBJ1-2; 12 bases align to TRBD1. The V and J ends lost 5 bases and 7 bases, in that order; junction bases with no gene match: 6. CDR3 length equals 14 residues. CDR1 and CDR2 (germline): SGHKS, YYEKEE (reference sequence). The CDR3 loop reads CASSGDRGRGGYTF. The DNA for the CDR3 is TGTGCCAGCAGTGGGGACAGGGGGCGAGGTGGCTACACCTTC.

CDR3 sequence: CASSSLGLAGGRLGELFF. CDR3 sequence (DNA): TGTGCCAGCAGTTCGCTTGGGCTAGCGGGAGGGCGGCTCGGGGAGCTGTTTTTT. The chain uses TRBV28 and TRBJ2-2; 12 bases align to TRBD2. There are 18 residues in the CDR3. Germline-derived CDR1 and CDR2 are MDHEN and SYDVKM. Losses at the gene ends were 4 bases for V and 7 bases for J; bases not matched to a gene: 13.

Here the CDR3 reads CAWSLSGAQYF. In DNA, the CDR3 is TGTGCCTGGAGTCTTAGCGGTGCGCAGTATTTT. J is TRBJ2-3 and V is TRBV30; a weak D match, TRBD2 (6 bases). Per germline, CDR1 GTSNPN and CDR2 SVGIG (reference sequence). CDR3 length: 11 amino acids. Trimming left V 2 bases short and J 10 bases short, with 10 bases between. The full variable domain, its missing parts supplied by reference TRBV30 and TRBJ2-3, is SQTIHQWPATLVQPVGSPLSLECTVEGTSNPNLYWYRQAAGRGLQLLFYSVGIGQISSEVPQNLSASRPQDRQFILSSKKLLLSDSGFYLCAWSLSGAQYFGPGTRLTVL.

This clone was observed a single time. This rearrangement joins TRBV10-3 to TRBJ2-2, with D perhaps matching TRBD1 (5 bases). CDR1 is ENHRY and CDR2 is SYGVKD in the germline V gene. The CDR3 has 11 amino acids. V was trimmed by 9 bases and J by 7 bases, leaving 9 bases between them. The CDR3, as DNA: TGTGCCATGGGGCGCGACGGGGAGCTGTTTTTT. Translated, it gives CAMGRDGELFF.

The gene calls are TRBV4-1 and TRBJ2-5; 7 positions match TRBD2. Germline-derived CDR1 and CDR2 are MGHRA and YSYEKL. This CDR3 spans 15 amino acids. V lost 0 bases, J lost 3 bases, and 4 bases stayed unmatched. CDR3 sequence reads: CASSQDWGGKETQYF. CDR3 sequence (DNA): TGCGCCAGCAGCCAAGATTGGGGGGGGAAAGAGACCCAGTACTTC.

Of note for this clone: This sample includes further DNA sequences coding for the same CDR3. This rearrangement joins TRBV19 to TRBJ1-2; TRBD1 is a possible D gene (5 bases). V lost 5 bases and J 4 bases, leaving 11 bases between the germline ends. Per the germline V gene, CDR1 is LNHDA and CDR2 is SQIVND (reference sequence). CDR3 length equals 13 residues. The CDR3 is CASSPQGSYGYTF. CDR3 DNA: TGTGCCAGTAGTCCCCAGGGCAGCTATGGCTACACCTTC.

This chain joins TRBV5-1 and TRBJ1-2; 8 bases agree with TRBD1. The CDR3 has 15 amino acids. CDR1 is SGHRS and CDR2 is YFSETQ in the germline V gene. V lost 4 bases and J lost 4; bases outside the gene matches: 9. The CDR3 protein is CASSPGQGISYGYTF. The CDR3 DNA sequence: TGCGCCAGCAGCCCAGGACAGGGTATAAGCTATGGCTACACCTTC.

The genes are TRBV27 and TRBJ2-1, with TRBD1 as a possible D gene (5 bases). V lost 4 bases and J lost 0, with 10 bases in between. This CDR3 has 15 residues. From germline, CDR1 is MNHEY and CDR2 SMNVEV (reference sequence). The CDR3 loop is CASSSDTRSYNEQFF. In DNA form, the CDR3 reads TGTGCCAGCAGTTCGGACACCCGCTCCTACAATGAGCAGTTCTTC.

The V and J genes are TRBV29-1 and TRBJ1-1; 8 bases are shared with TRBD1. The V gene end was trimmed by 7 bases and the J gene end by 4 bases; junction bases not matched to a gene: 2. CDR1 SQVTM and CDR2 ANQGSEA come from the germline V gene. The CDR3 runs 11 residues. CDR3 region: CSGTGGTEAFF. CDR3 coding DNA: TGCAGCGGAACAGGGGGCACTGAAGCTTTCTTT.